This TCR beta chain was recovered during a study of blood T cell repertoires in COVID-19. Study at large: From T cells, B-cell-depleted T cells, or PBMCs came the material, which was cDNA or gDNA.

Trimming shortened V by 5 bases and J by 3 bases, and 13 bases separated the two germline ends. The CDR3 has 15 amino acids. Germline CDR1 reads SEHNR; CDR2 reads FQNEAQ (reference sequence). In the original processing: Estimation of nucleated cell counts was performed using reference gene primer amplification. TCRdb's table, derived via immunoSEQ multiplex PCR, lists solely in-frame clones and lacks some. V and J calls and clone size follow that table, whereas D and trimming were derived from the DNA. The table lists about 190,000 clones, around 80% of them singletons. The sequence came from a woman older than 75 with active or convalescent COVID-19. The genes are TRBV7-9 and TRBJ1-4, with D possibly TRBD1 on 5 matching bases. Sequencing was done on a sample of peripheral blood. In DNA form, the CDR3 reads TGTGCCAGCAGCCCCCGCCAGGGATCTAATGAAAAACTGTTTTTT. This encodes CASSPRQGSNEKLFF.